Sequencing of this TCR beta chain was carried out in a study of cytomegalovirus exposure and HLA in healthy donors. Study-wide results and limits: Evidence from a later analysis indicated that most CMV-associated TCR beta chains looked HLA-restricted.

To note about this clone: Its antigen is unknown.

Use of 60 Vbeta and 13 Jbeta primers characterized the PCR. Clones were sequenced by immunoSEQ multiplex PCR, and TCRdb holds only the in-frame ones, with some missing. The sample lists roughly 84,000 clones, around 79% seen once, with roughly 6% in the top ten. Between the trimmed V and J ends, which lost 1 base and 7 bases, there was a span of 17 bases. Germline values: CDR1 SGHTS, CDR2 YDEGEE. This CDR3 has 16 residues. The sample was PBMCs. This clonotype originated in a male donor in good health and CMV-seropositive. The chain recombines TRBV5-8 with TRBJ2-2; D perhaps matches TRBD2 (6 bases). The DNA of the CDR3 is TGTGCCAGCAGCTTGATGGTTGGGGGGTTCTTCGGGGAGCTGTTTTTT. Encoded protein: CASSLMVGGFFGELFF. Complete variable domain (other parts from reference TRBV5-8 and TRBJ2-2): EAGVTQSPTHLIKTRGQQATLRCSPISGHTSVYWYQQALGLGLQFLLWYDEGEERNRGNFPPRFSGRQFPNYSSELNVNALELEDSALYLCASSLMVGGFFGELFFGEGSRLTVL.